This T cell receptor beta chain was recorded in a study of identical twins. Findings and limits, study-wide: Abundant cord blood beta clonotypes carried fewer insertions; memory repertoires showed none. Less excess twin sharing appeared in beta out-of-frame sequences.

Between the trimmed V and J ends, which lost 5 bases and 5 bases, there was a span of 18 bases. The CDR3 is made up of 15 amino acids. Germline-derived CDR1 and CDR2 are PRHDT and FYEKMQ (reference sequence). Concerning this clonotype: Its antigen is undetermined.

Template switching added a universal primer site; cDNA carried unique molecular identifiers. TCRdb recomputed calls from the 5' RACE reads with MiXCR, one row per CDR3 protein. Here the sample spans more than 1.5 million distinct CDR3 sequences, roughly a third being singletons. Sequenced sample: cord blood. The TCR comes from a newborn girl in good health. The V gene is TRBV13, the J gene TRBJ1-2; weak D call: TRBD1 (5 bases). The chain's CDR3 is CASSPNPTTEYGYTF. The CDR3 coding sequence is TGTGCCAGCAGCCCCAACCCAACGACAGAGTATGGCTACACCTTC. Combining the CDR3 with reference TRBV13 and TRBJ1-2 gives the whole variable domain AAGVIQSPRHLIKEKRETATLKCYPIPRHDTVYWYQQGPGQDPQFLISFYEKMQSDKGSIPDRFSAQQFSDYHSELNMSSLELGDSALYFCASSPNPTTEYGYTFGSGTRLTVV.